These 25 T cell receptor beta chains came from one sample sequenced in a study of cytotoxic CD8 clonotypes in ibrutinib-treated CLL. Here immunoSEQ multiplex PCR was the method, and the copy in TCRdb shows in-frame clones only, minus some. Here the sample spans about 70,000 clones, just over 90% being singletons. Sequenced material: PBMCs, taken after 12 months of ibrutinib treatment. The receptors were gathered from a human donor with chronic lymphocytic leukemia.

The chain joins TRBV5-1 to TRBJ2-4; maybe TRBD2 (6 bases). The germline V gene encodes CDR1 SGHRS and CDR2 YFSETQ. The CDR3 has 13 residues. V lost 7 bases and J 8 bases, leaving 16 bases between the germline ends. Written as DNA, the CDR3 is TGCGCCAGCGCTGAAGACGGGAGTGACATTCAGTACTTC. This translates into CASAEDGSDIQYF.

The gene calls are TRBV5-4 and TRBJ1-2; D is unclear. This CDR3 has 13 residues. Germline assignment: CDR1 SGHNT and CDR2 YYREEE (reference sequence). V was trimmed by 3 bases and J by 2 bases, leaving 8 bases between them. CDR3 in DNA: TGTGCCAGCAGCTCAAAAATCAACTATGGCTACACCTTC. Translation gives CASSSKINYGYTF.

V and J are TRBV20-1 and TRBJ2-1; 11 bases align to TRBD2. J was trimmed by 11 bases and V by 6 bases; bases with no gene match: 3. CDR3 length: 11 residues. Germline values: CDR1 DFQATT, CDR2 SNEGSKA (reference sequence). CDR3: CSARLAGKQFF. In nucleotides, the CDR3 is TGCAGTGCGAGACTAGCGGGAAAGCAGTTCTTC.

The genes are TRBV18 and TRBJ1-1, with 7 nucleotides matching TRBD1. This CDR3 comprises 19 residues. Germline CDR1 is KGHSH and CDR2 is LQKENI. J was trimmed by 5 bases and V by 0 bases; bases with no gene match: 18. The CDR3 DNA follows: TGTGCCAGCTCACCACCCCTCGGGAGAATGGGGACAGTCTCGACTGAAGCTTTCTTT. This encodes CASSPPLGRMGTVSTEAFF.

The CDR3 region is CASSSTSGVSYEQYF. CDR3 bases: TGTGCCAGCAGCTCCACTAGCGGGGTATCCTACGAGCAGTACTTC. This chain uses TRBV6-1 with TRBJ2-7; 10 nucleotides match TRBD2. Germline lookup yields CDR1 MNHNS and CDR2 SASEGT. This CDR3 has 15 amino acids. V dropped 6 bases and J dropped 1; count of bases not matched to a gene: 6.

The V and J genes are TRBV5-6 and TRBJ2-7, with a possible D match to TRBD2 (6 bases). V was cut by 7 bases and J by 3 bases, with 17 bases left in between. CDR3 length: 14 amino acids. The germline gives CDR1 SGHDT, CDR2 YYEEEE. The CDR3 here is CASGDVAVSYEQYF. CDR3 nucleotide sequence: TGTGCCAGCGGGGATGTAGCGGTGAGCTACGAGCAGTACTTC.

The V and J genes are TRBV19 and TRBJ2-1; D is ambiguous. Germline V gene lookup returns CDR1 LNHDA and CDR2 SQIVND (reference sequence). V was trimmed by 6 bases and J by 7 bases, leaving 19 bases between them. The CDR3 length is 15 residues. This CDR3 is CASRSAVNLVNEQFF. In DNA form, the CDR3 reads TGTGCCAGTAGAAGCGCGGTAAACTTGGTAAATGAGCAGTTCTTC. Looking up the rest from reference TRBV19 and TRBJ2-1 gives the full variable domain: DGGITQSPKYLFRKEGQNVTLSCEQNLNHDAMYWYRQDPGQGLRLIYYSQIVNDFQKGDIAEGYSVSREKKESFPLTVTSAQKNPTAFYLCASRSAVNLVNEQFFGPGTRLTVL.

This sequence joins TRBV27 and TRBJ2-7; D unclear. The CDR3 runs 13 residues. Germline V gene data show CDR1 as MNHEY and CDR2 as SMNVEV (reference sequence). V dropped 4 bases and J dropped 4 bases, with 11 bases sitting between them. This CDR3 is CASSSIRSYEQYF. The CDR3 bases are TGTGCCAGCAGTTCCATAAGATCGTACGAGCAGTACTTC.

The chain is built from TRBV2 and TRBJ1-2, with 11 bases identical to TRBD1. With 6 bases clipped from V and 6 bases from J, the junction kept 3 bases outside the gene matches. Germline CDR1 and CDR2: SNHLY and FYNNEI. There are 13 residues in the CDR3. CDR3 bases: TGTGCCAGCAGGAGGACAGGGGGCGATGGCTACACCTTC. It is translated as CASRRTGGDGYTF.

The rearrangement links TRBV19 to TRBJ1-5; D is possibly TRBD1 (6 bases). The germline V gene encodes CDR1 LNHDA and CDR2 SQIVND (reference sequence). CDR3 length: 15 amino acids. The V and J ends lost 9 bases and 0 bases respectively, with 15 bases between them. In DNA form, the CDR3 reads TGTGCCAGCCAACGCGGACAGCATAGCAATCAGCCCCAGCATTTT. Encoded protein: CASQRGQHSNQPQHF.

This chain uses TRBV5-1 with TRBJ2-5; D is tentatively TRBD1 or TRBD2 (5 bases each). The germline V and J ends were trimmed by 2 bases and 5 bases, with 7 bases remaining between them. Germline CDR1 and CDR2: SGHRS and YFSETQ. This CDR3 has 12 amino acids. CDR3 DNA sequence: TGCGCCAGCAGCTTTGAGGGGGAGACCCAGTACTTC. The encoded protein is CASSFEGETQYF.

This clone showed up just once. The rearrangement joins TRBV7-9 to TRBJ2-2; tentative D call: TRBD1 (6 bases). V lost 1 base, J lost 5 bases, and 8 bases lay in between. This CDR3 is built from 14 residues. CDR1 and CDR2 (germline): SEHNR, FQNEAQ (reference sequence). The CDR3 here is CASSLGGRTGELFF. The CDR3 coding sequence is TGTGCCAGCAGCTTAGGGGGGCGAACCGGGGAGCTGTTTTTT.

This rearrangement joins TRBV7-2 to TRBJ1-2; D is unresolved. CDR1 is SGHTA, CDR2 FQGNSA, per germline. Trimming removed 5 bases from V and 0 bases from J, with 10 bases in between. CDR3 length: 14 residues. Written as DNA, the CDR3 is TGTGCCAGCAGCCTTGGCACAGCTAACTATGGCTACACCTTC. This translates into CASSLGTANYGYTF. Drawing the rest from reference TRBV7-2 and TRBJ1-2, the complete variable domain is GAGVSQSPSNKVTEKGKDVELRCDPISGHTALYWYRQSLGQGLEFLIYFQGNSAPDKSGLPSDRFSAERTGGSVSTLTIQRTQQEDSAVYLCASSLGTANYGYTFGSGTRLTVV.

V and J are TRBV7-3 and TRBJ2-3; D is undetermined. Germline assignment: CDR1 SGHTA and CDR2 FQGTGA. The length of the CDR3 is 15 residues. The V and J ends lost 5 bases and 1 base respectively, with 13 bases between them. The CDR3 spells CASSQGSRGTDTQYF. CDR3 coding DNA: TGTGCCAGCAGCCAAGGTTCCCGGGGCACAGATACGCAGTATTTT. Combining the CDR3 with reference TRBV7-3 and TRBJ2-3 gives the whole variable domain GAGVSQTPSNKVTEKGKYVELRCDPISGHTALYWYRQSLGQGPEFLIYFQGTGAADDSGLPNDRFFAVRPEGSVSTLKIQRTERGDSAVYLCASSQGSRGTDTQYFGPGTRLTVL.

This chain connects TRBV19 to TRBJ1-5, with D possibly TRBD1 on 5 matching bases. CDR3 length equals 14 residues. In germline, CDR1 is LNHDA, CDR2 SQIVND (reference sequence). V was pared by 4 bases and J by 1 base, with 8 bases between. The CDR3 spells CASSTTVSNQPQHF. The CDR3 DNA follows: TGTGCCAGTAGTACGACAGTAAGCAATCAGCCCCAGCATTTT.

The chain is built from TRBV5-3 and TRBJ2-1; 8 bases fit TRBD2. TRBV5-3 is reported as an ORF; its role is uncertain. After removal of 4 bases from V and 4 bases from J, the junction contained 16 bases not matched to a gene. The CDR3 runs to 18 residues. The CDR3 sequence: CARSQTAGTSWSYNEQFF. In DNA form, the CDR3 reads TGTGCCAGAAGCCAAACAGCCGGGACTAGTTGGTCTTACAATGAGCAGTTCTTC.

The chain links TRBV7-6 to TRBJ1-4; tentative D call: TRBD1 (5 bases). Trimming stripped 5 bases from V and 7 bases from J, with 11 bases between. The CDR3 runs to 13 residues. Per germline, CDR1 SGHVS and CDR2 FNYEAQ. Here the CDR3 DNA reads TGTGCCAGCAGCATCGGGGGAGTTGAAAAACTGTTTTTT. It translates to CASSIGGVEKLFF.

The chain couples TRBV27 to TRBJ2-4; 11 bases are a match to TRBD2. CDR3 length: 18 residues. Germline trimming cut 6 bases from V and 1 base from J; bases unmatched to any gene: 11. The V gene's germline CDR1 is MNHEY and CDR2 SMNVEV (reference sequence). The CDR3 is CASSPGGASGRAKNIQYF. The DNA of the CDR3 is TGTGCCAGCAGCCCGGGGGGGGCTAGCGGGAGGGCCAAAAACATTCAGTACTTC.

This chain links TRBV29-1 with TRBJ2-5; 10 bases align to TRBD1. J gave up 2 bases and V 2 bases, and 11 bases lay outside the gene matches. CDR1 is SQVTM, CDR2 ANQGSEA, per germline. This CDR3 spans 17 amino acids. This CDR3 is CSVENLVTGQGQETQYF. Written as DNA, the CDR3 is TGCAGCGTTGAAAACCTTGTCACGGGACAGGGGCAAGAGACCCAGTACTTC.

The J gene is TRBJ2-7, the V gene TRBV11-2; D is possibly TRBD1 or TRBD2 (6 bases each). V lost 2 bases, J lost 4 bases, and 12 bases lay in between. The germline CDR1 and CDR2 sequences are SGHAT and FQNNGV. This CDR3 region has 14 residues. The CDR3 loop is CASSLTRGGYEQYF. CDR3 in DNA: TGTGCCAGCAGCTTAACCAGGGGAGGATACGAGCAGTACTTC.

The chain employs TRBV19 and TRBJ2-7; D is unclear. Trimming removed 5 bases from V and 2 bases from J, with 10 bases in between. The CDR3 contains 13 residues. CDR1 is LNHDA, CDR2 SQIVND, per germline (reference sequence). This CDR3 is CASSPPSTYEQYF. The CDR3 region has the DNA TGTGCCAGTAGTCCCCCCTCGACCTACGAGCAGTACTTC.

This clone was seen once. The chain uses TRBV7-9 and TRBJ2-1, with D uncertain. CDR1 is SEHNR and CDR2 is FQNEAQ in the germline V gene (reference sequence). The V and J ends lost 1 base and 6 bases respectively, with 7 bases between them. CDR3 length equals 13 residues. The CDR3 nucleotides are TGTGCCAGCAGCTTAGGAGGCGTCAATGAGCAGTTCTTC. Amino acids: CASSLGGVNEQFF. Full variable domain (remainder filled in from reference TRBV7-9 and TRBJ2-1): DTGVSQNPRHKITKRGQNVTFRCDPISEHNRLYWYRQTLGQGPEFLTYFQNEAQLEKSRLLSDRFSAERPKGSFSTLEIQRTEQGDSAMYLCASSLGGVNEQFFGPGTRLTVL.

The chain recombines TRBV30 with TRBJ1-1; no reliable D call. CDR1 is GTSNPN, CDR2 SVGIG, per germline (reference sequence). This CDR3 is 13 amino acids long. V lost 2 bases and J lost 7, with 14 bases in between. CDR3 region: CAWSWVPVGEAFF. The CDR3 region has the DNA TGTGCCTGGAGTTGGGTGCCGGTCGGTGAAGCTTTCTTT.

V is TRBV19 and J is TRBJ2-1, with 8 bases lining up with TRBD2. Trimming took 5 bases from V and 3 from J; bases not matched to a gene: 6. The germline CDR1 and CDR2 sequences are LNHDA and SQIVND (reference sequence). The CDR3 covers 15 residues. Here the CDR3 DNA reads TGTGCCAGTAGTGGCCACGGGACTAGCTACAATGAGCAGTTCTTC. Amino acids: CASSGHGTSYNEQFF.

This clone was counted a single time. The chain carries TRBV10-2 and TRBJ1-1; TRBD1 matches 9 bases. The CDR3 consists of 15 residues. V dropped 7 bases and J dropped 1; count of bases not matched to a gene: 7. Germline values: CDR1 WSHSY, CDR2 SAAADI. The CDR3 loop reads CASTQTGGRNTEAFF. In nucleotides, the CDR3 is TGCGCCAGCACACAAACAGGGGGCCGGAACACTGAAGCTTTCTTT.